Sequencing of this T cell receptor beta chain was carried out in a study of blood T cell repertoires in COVID-19. Sequencing was performed with immunoSEQ multiplex PCR; in TCRdb, only in-frame clones are kept and a portion is missing. Of around 63,000 clones listed, around 80% are singletons. The CDR3 runs to 12 residues. Germline loops: CDR1 SGHDT, CDR2 YYEEEE. V gave up 3 bases and J gave up 10 bases, with 11 bases separating them. Material: peripheral blood. The chain joins TRBV5-6 to TRBJ2-1; possibly TRBD1 for D (6 bases). This TCR derives from a woman in her sixties or seventies with acute or convalescent COVID-19. Written as DNA, the CDR3 is TGTGCCAGCAGCTCCCGTACAGGGGAGCAGTTCTTC. It is translated as CASSSRTGEQFF.